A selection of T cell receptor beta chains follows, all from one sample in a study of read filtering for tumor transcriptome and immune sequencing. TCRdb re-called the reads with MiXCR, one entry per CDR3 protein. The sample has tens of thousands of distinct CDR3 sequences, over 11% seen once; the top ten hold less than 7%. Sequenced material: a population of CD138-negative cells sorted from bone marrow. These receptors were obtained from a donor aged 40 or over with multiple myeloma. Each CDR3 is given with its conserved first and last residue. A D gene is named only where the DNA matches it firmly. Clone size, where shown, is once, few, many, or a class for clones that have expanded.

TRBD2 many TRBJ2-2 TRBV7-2 TGTGCCAGCAGCTCAGGACTAGCGGTCATGTCCGGGGAGCTGTTTTTT CASSSGLAVMSGELFF
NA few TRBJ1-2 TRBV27 TGTGCCAGCAGTCGAGTACAGGGAGGCTGTGGCTACACCTTC CASSRVQGGCGYTF
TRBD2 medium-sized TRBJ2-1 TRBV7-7 TGTGCTAGCAGCTTAGGGACTAGCGGAAATGAGCAGTTCTTC CASSLGTSGNEQFF
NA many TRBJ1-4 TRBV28 TGTGCCAGCAGCGCTCCAGGGGCAACCCGGAATGAAAAACTGTTTTTT CASSAPGATRNEKLFF
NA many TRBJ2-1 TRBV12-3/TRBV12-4 TGTGCCAGCAGGGAGGAGCTGGGAAGCCCCTACAATGAGCAGTTCTTC CASREELGSPYNEQFF
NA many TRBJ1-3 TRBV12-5 TGTGCTAGTGGTTTGGTACTAGCAGATGTAGACACCATATATTTT CASGLVLADVDTIYF
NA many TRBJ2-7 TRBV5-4 TGTGCCAGCAGCTTGGATGCCGGTTCCTACGAGCAGTACTTC CASSLDAGSYEQYF
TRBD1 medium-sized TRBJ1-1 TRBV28 TGTGCCAGTGGGGGGACAGGGAACACTGAAGCTTTCTTT CASGGTGNTEAFF
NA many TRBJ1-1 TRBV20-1 TGCAGTGCTAGTGGTGGCACCAAAGCTTTCTTT CSASGGTKAFF
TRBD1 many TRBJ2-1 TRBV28 TGTGCCAGGAGCTGGGACAGCGCGAGGCAGTTCTTC CARSWDSARQFF
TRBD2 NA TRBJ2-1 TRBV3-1 TGTGCCAGCAGCCAGGGCGGGAGAACCTACAATGAGCAGTTCTTC CASSQGGRTYNEQFF
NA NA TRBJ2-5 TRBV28 TGTGCCAGCAGTCTGCCGGGGTTTATCGAGACCCAGTACTTC CASSLPGFIETQYF
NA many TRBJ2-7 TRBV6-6 TGTGCCAGCAGTTCCAGACGACTCAGCTCCTACGAGCAGTACTTC CASSSRRLSSYEQYF
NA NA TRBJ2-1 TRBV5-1 TGCGCCAGCAGCTTGGGACGATCTGGGCACTACAATGAGCAGTTCTTC CASSLGRSGHYNEQFF
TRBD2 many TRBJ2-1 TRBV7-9 TGTGCCAGCACCACTAGCGGGAGGGCCACTGAGCAGTTCTTC CASTTSGRATEQFF
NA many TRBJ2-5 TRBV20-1 TGCAGTGCTAGCCGGGGACTGGAGACCCAGTACTTC CSASRGLETQYF
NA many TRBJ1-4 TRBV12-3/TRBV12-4 TGTGCCAGCAGTTTAGCGGTTGGTCGGGGTAATGAAAAACTGTTTTTT CASSLAVGRGNEKLFF
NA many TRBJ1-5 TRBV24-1 TGTGCCACCAGACTCCCTCAGGGTGACAATCAGCCCCAGCATTTT CATRLPQGDNQPQHF
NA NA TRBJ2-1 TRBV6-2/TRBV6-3 TGTGCCAGCAGTGGGCTGGGCTTGAATGAGCAGTTCTTC CASSGLGLNEQFF
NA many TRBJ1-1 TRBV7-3 TGTGCCAGCAGCTTAACAGCGTTGACCACTGAAGCTTTCTTT CASSLTALTTEAFF
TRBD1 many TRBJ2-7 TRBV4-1 TGCGCCAGCAGCAAATGGGACAGGGCTTACGAGCAGTACTTC CASSKWDRAYEQYF
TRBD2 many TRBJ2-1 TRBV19 TGTGCCAGTAGGCCGGGACTAGCGGGTCAAAAGGCGTACAATGAGCAGTTCTTC CASRPGLAGQKAYNEQFF